These 28 T cell receptor beta chains originate from one sample sequenced in a study of tumor-infiltrating lymphocytes in primary liver carcinoma. Starting material for RNA and DNA co-extraction consisted of about 17-34 mg of unsorted bulk tissue. From about 530 ng total RNA, TCR beta cDNA was generated with a primer in the constant region. Three rounds of nested multiplex PCR with slightly modified ARM-PCR produced TCR beta libraries. With TRBV1-TRBV30 forward primers and a C-beta reverse primer, the first two PCR rounds were run for about 10 cycles each. A single record per CDR3 protein comes from TCRdb applying MiXCR to the multiplex PCR reads. The table records 40,000 or so distinct CDR3 sequences, more than 70% of them present only once. Sequencing was performed on tumor-adjacent normal liver tissue. The source is a woman aged 25 to 39 with primary liver carcinoma and hepatitis B virus infection.

This clonotype was picked up many times. The J gene is TRBJ1-1, the V gene TRBV5-1; TRBD1 agrees at 7 bases. V was pared by 5 bases and J by 0 bases, with 7 bases of the junction left unmatched. The CDR3 runs to 15 residues. CDR1 SGHRS and CDR2 YFSETQ come from the germline V gene. The CDR3 region is CASRVGTVLNTEAFF. The CDR3 nucleotides are TGCGCCAGCAGGGTTGGGACAGTTTTGAACACTGAAGCTTTCTTT.

A remark on this clonotype: A much larger clone differs from this one at a single base, so this may be a read error. In this CDR3 the conserved last residue, phenylalanine or tryptophan, is missing, so a read error is likely. The chain combines TRBV24-1 with TRBJ1-2, with D perhaps TRBD1 (6 bases). The ends were cut back, 3 bases at V and 8 bases at J, with 9 bases in the middle. Germline V lookup: CDR1 KGHDR, CDR2 SFDVKD. The CDR3 loop spans 12 amino acids. In nucleotides, the CDR3 is TGTGCCACCAGTGATCAGGGGCAAGGCTACACCATC. Encoded protein: CATSDQGQGYTI.

In regard to this clonotype: No conserved phenylalanine or tryptophan is present at the end of the CDR3, so a read error is the likely explanation. V and J are TRBV5-5 and TRBJ2-7; 9 positions agree with TRBD2. V shed 2 bases and J 2 bases; nucleotides not matched to a gene: 11. CDR1 is SGHKS, CDR2 YYEKEE, per germline (reference sequence). CDR3 length: 17 amino acids. CDR3 residues: CASSFALAGPITYEQYI. CDR3 coding DNA: TGTGCCAGCAGCTTTGCTCTAGCGGGACCGATTACCTACGAGCAGTACATC.

Of note for this clonotype: Given a much more abundant clone one base away, this may be a read error. The chain joins TRBV14 to TRBJ1-2, with D uncertain. This CDR3 spans 13 amino acids. Germline CDR1 SGHDN, CDR2 FVKESK. Trimming removed 2 bases at V and 4 bases at J, with 8 bases between. In DNA, the CDR3 is TGTGCCAGCAGCCAAACTAGAAGCTATGGCTACACCTTC. This encodes CASSQTRSYGYTF.

As to this clonotype: This is likely a read error, given that the CDR3 carries no conserved phenylalanine or tryptophan at its end. V gene TRBV11-2 combines with J gene TRBJ2-7, with 8 bases lining up with TRBD2. Germline V gives CDR1 SGHAT, CDR2 FQNNGV. The CDR3 is 13 residues long. The DNA of the CDR3 is TGTACAAGCAAAAGGGGTAGCGGGGCTGAGCAGTACTCC. Amino acid sequence: CTSKRGSGAEQYS.

For this clonotype: Relative to the germline gene, one junction end is altered; a read error may explain this. In nucleotides, the CDR3 is TGTGTCAGCAGCTTATTATCGGGAGCAGAGACCCAGTACTTC. Translated, it gives CVSSLLSGAETQYF. The V and J genes are TRBV7-8 and TRBJ2-5, with a possible D match to TRBD2 (6 bases). Germline V gene sequence: CDR1 SGHVS, CDR2 FQNEAQ. The CDR3 spans 14 residues.

The CDR3 is CASSLMRTGRYEQYF. CDR3 DNA: TGTGCCAGCAGCTTAATGAGGACAGGGCGCTACGAGCAGTACTTC. This chain links TRBV11-2 with TRBJ2-7, with 8 bases matching TRBD1. Germline trimming cut 2 bases from V and 3 bases from J; bases unmatched to any gene: 6. CDR1 is SGHAT and CDR2 is FQNNGV in the germline V gene. CDR3 length: 15 residues.

As concerns this clonotype: This may arise from a read error, as a much more abundant clone is one base away. J is TRBJ2-3 and V is TRBV28, with TRBD2 identical over 8 bases. This CDR3 is built from 18 residues. Germline-derived CDR1 and CDR2 are MDHEN and SYDVKM. The CDR3 nucleotides read TGTACCAGCAGTTGGGACCGCGGAGGGACTAGTAGCACAGATACGCAGTATTTT. Residues: CTSSWDRGGTSSTDTQYF.

Regarding this clonotype: This is likely a read error, given that the CDR3 carries no conserved phenylalanine or tryptophan at its end. This chain connects TRBV7-8 to TRBJ2-1; D may correspond to TRBD1 or TRBD2 (5 bases each). Germline lookup yields CDR1 SGHVS and CDR2 FQNEAQ. The CDR3 has 16 amino acids. V lost 6 bases and J lost 4, with 19 bases in between. The CDR3 here is CASSPPRGGWYNEQFS. CDR3 in DNA: TGTGCCAGCAGTCCCCCTCGGGGCGGATGGTACAATGAGCAGTTCTCC.

This clonotype was observed a single time. The chain combines TRBV11-2 with TRBJ2-1, with 11 bases matching TRBD2. The length of the CDR3 is 18 residues. Trimming cost V 1 base and J 8 bases; bases outside gene matches: 13. CDR1 and CDR2 (germline): SGHAT, FQNNGV. Here the CDR3 DNA reads TGTGCCAGCAGCTTAGCTCGGGGTAGCGGGAGGGCCAAAGATGAGCAGTTCTTC. Amino acid sequence: CASSLARGSGRAKDEQFF. Using reference TRBV11-2 and TRBJ2-1 for the parts outside the CDR3, the full variable domain is EAGVAQSPRYKIIEKRQSVAFWCNPISGHATLYWYQQILGQGPKLLIQFQNNGVVDDSQLPKDRFSAERLKGVDSTLKIQPAKLEDSAVYLCASSLARGSGRAKDEQFFGPGTRLTVL.

Comments on this clonotype: A read error may produce the germline difference seen at one junction end. The chain has TRBV7-9 and TRBJ2-1, with D unresolved. CDR3 length: 11 residues. Germline CDR1 reads SEHNR; CDR2 reads FQNEAQ (reference sequence). CDR3 in amino acids: CASILLNEQLF. In DNA, the CDR3 is TGTGCCAGCATCTTGTTAAATGAGCAGCTCTTC.

A remark on this clonotype: At one end the junction does not follow the germline gene, possibly because of a read error. The V and J genes are TRBV11-2 and TRBJ2-7, with TRBD2 as a possible D gene (6 bases). The CDR3 is 13 amino acids. Germline V gene data show CDR1 as SGHAT and CDR2 as FQNNGV. The CDR3 sequence is CASSLSKRVQQYF. The CDR3 bases are TGTGCCAGTAGCTTAAGTAAGCGGGTCCAGCAGTACTTC. Supplemented by reference TRBV11-2 and TRBJ2-7, the full variable domain reads EAGVAQSPRYKIIEKRQSVAFWCNPISGHATLYWYQQILGQGPKLLIQFQNNGVVDDSQLPKDRFSAERLKGVDSTLKIQPAKLEDSAVYLCASSLSKRVQQYFGPGTRLTVT.

J is TRBJ2-7 and V is TRBV11-2; D ambiguous. CDR3 length: 14 amino acids. Trimming removed 1 base at V and 3 bases at J, with 10 bases between. Germline loops: CDR1 SGHAT, CDR2 FQNNGV. The CDR3 reads CASSLVGVDYEQYF. CDR3 nucleotides: TGTGCCAGCAGCTTAGTTGGGGTTGACTACGAGCAGTACTTC.

Of note for this clonotype: The junction differs from germline at one of its ends, possibly a read error. The gene calls are TRBV30 and TRBJ1-2, with D possibly matching TRBD1 (6 bases). CDR3 length equals 14 residues. Germline values: CDR1 GTSNPN, CDR2 SVGIG (reference sequence). CDR3 in DNA: TGTGCCTGGGGAAACAGGGACCCAACGGGTGGCTGCACCTTC. It encodes CAWGNRDPTGGCTF.

For this clonotype: An end of the junction differs from the germline gene, which may be a read error. The V gene is TRBV4-3, the J gene TRBJ2-3; no reliable D call. The CDR3 is 18 amino acids. Germline V gives CDR1 LGHNA, CDR2 YSLEER. The CDR3 DNA reads TGCGCAAGCTGCCAGTCGGTCTGGCTGGGTGATCCCGATGATACGCAGTATTTC. Translation: CASCQSVWLGDPDDTQYF.

A note on this clonotype: The CDR3 does not close with the conserved phenylalanine or tryptophan, likely indicating a read error. The gene calls are TRBV5-5 and TRBJ2-2, with no clear D. The CDR3 runs 13 residues. Germline CDR1 reads SGHKS; CDR2 reads YYEKEE (reference sequence). This CDR3 reads CVSSSAGTGELFL. CDR3 DNA: TGTGTCAGCAGCTCGGCAGGCACCGGGGAGCTGTTTCTT.

Concerning this clonotype: A junction boundary mismatches the germline segment, possibly from a read error. The V call is TRBV11-2, the J call TRBJ2-1, with D maybe TRBD1 (5 bases). Germline loops: CDR1 SGHAT, CDR2 FQNNGV. The CDR3 contains 16 residues. This CDR3 is CTSNFQGYSSNNEQFF. The CDR3 DNA is TGTACCAGCAACTTTCAGGGCTACTCCTCCAACAATGAGCAGTTCTTC.

V usage is TRBV11-3 and J usage is TRBJ2-2; 16 bases line up with TRBD2. The CDR3 consists of 17 residues. With 7 bases clipped from V and 7 bases from J, the junction kept 9 bases outside the gene matches. Germline assignment: CDR1 SGHNT and CDR2 YENEEA. The CDR3 bases are TGTGCCAGCACCTCGGGACTAGCGGGAGGGCCCGGCGGGGAGCTGTTTTTT. This gives the protein CASTSGLAGGPGGELFF. The full variable domain, its missing parts supplied by reference TRBV11-3 and TRBJ2-2, is EAGVVQSPRYKIIEKKQPVAFWCNPISGHNTLYWYLQNLGQGPELLIRYENEEAVDDSQLPKDRFSAERLKGVDSTLKIQPAELGDSAVYLCASTSGLAGGPGGELFFGEGSRLTVL.

In the case of this clonotype: Its ends do not fully match the called genes, so a read error is possible. The V gene is TRBV6-1, the J gene TRBJ2-3; 10 bases map to TRBD2. The V gene's germline CDR1 is MNHNS and CDR2 SASEGT. The CDR3 has 16 residues. CDR3: CVSIGRIAGGADTQYF. CDR3 in DNA: TGTGTCAGCATTGGAAGGATAGCGGGAGGTGCAGATACGCAGTATTTT.

In the case of this clonotype: A much larger clone lies a single base off, so this may be a read error. The conserved phenylalanine or tryptophan is not found at the CDR3 terminus, so this likely reflects a read error. CDR3 amino acids: CASCRDRGSGANVLTY. CDR3 coding DNA: TGTGCCAGCTGCCGGGACAGGGGGTCTGGGGCCAACGTCCTGACTTAC. V and J are TRBV28 and TRBJ2-6; 11 positions agree with TRBD1. CDR1 and CDR2 (germline): MDHEN, SYDVKM. Trimming cost V 8 bases and J 1 base; bases outside gene matches: 4. CDR3 length equals 16 residues.

This clonotype was observed once. A much bigger clone sits one base away, suggesting this may be a read error. The genes are TRBV7-9 and TRBJ2-4; the match to TRBD2 covers 11 bases. The CDR3 is 14 amino acids. Germline loops: CDR1 SEHNR, CDR2 FQNEAQ (reference sequence). CDR3 sequence (DNA): TGTGCCAGCAGCGTCGGGACTAGCGGTGACATTCAGTGCTTC. Amino acids: CASSVGTSGDIQCF.

With regard to this clonotype: This likely comes from a read error, as the CDR3 has no conserved phenylalanine or tryptophan at its end. The chain is built from TRBV5-6 and TRBJ2-7; 7 bases agree with TRBD1. The CDR3 runs 15 residues. The germline V gene encodes CDR1 SGHDT and CDR2 YYEEEE. The CDR3 DNA follows: TGTGCCGGCAGCTTTATAGGGGGCTTATCCTACGAGCAGTACCTC. It yields the protein CAGSFIGGLSYEQYL.

For this clonotype: The CDR3 does not end in the conserved phenylalanine or tryptophan, so this is likely a read error. The chain couples TRBV6-2 or TRBV6-3 to TRBJ2-1, with D uncertain. This CDR3 contains 15 residues. CDR1 is MNHEY and CDR2 is SVGEGT in the germline V gene. The V and J ends lost 6 bases and 7 bases respectively, with 19 bases between them. Written as DNA, the CDR3 is TGTGCCAGCAGATACGCTCGGACGGAGTATAATGAGCAGTTCCTC. This gives the protein CASRYARTEYNEQFL.

This clonotype was observed a few times. The chain links TRBV7-3 to TRBJ2-1, with 9 bases identical to TRBD2. The CDR3 has 14 residues. CDR1 and CDR2 from the germline V gene are SGHTA and FQGTGA. With V trimmed by 1 base and J by 13 bases, 8 bases remained unmatched. This CDR3 reads CASSLNPASGAQFF. In DNA, the CDR3 is TGTGCCAGCAGCTTAAACCCCGCTAGCGGGGCTCAGTTCTTC.

Regarding this clonotype: One base away lies a much larger clone, so this may be a sequencing read error. The chain uses TRBV28 and TRBJ2-4, with unresolved D. The CDR3 spans 14 residues. Germline V gene sequence: CDR1 MDHEN, CDR2 SYDVKM. Trimming left V 5 bases short and J 3 bases short, with 11 bases between. DNA of the CDR3: TGTGCCAGCAGTCCCGTTTTAGTCAAAAACATTCAGTACTTC. This encodes CASSPVLVKNIQYF.

This clonotype was counted at least ten times. This chain links TRBV20-1 with TRBJ2-7, with 7 nucleotides matching TRBD1. CDR3 length equals 14 residues. Germline CDR1 and CDR2: DFQATT and SNEGSKA (reference sequence). J lost 2 bases, V lost 3 bases, and 7 bases had no gene match. The CDR3 nucleotides read TGCAGTGCTAGGGTGGACAGGTCCCCCTACGAGCAGTACTTC. It specifies CSARVDRSPYEQYF.

Note on this clonotype: Its ends do not fully match the called genes, so a read error is possible. This chain links TRBV5-1 with TRBJ1-4; D not certain. The CDR3 totals 14 residues. The germline V gene encodes CDR1 SGHRS and CDR2 YFSETQ. CDR3 nucleotides: TGCGCCAGCAGGGAGAACCCTCCCTACGAAAAGCTGTTTTTT. This translates into CASRENPPYEKLFF.

A remark on this clonotype: This may stem from a read error, because a much larger clone lies one nucleotide away. For the CDR3, the DNA is TGCAGTGCTAGGAGTCGGCCAACAGGCGGGGAGCTGTTATTT. It specifies CSARSRPTGGELLF. This sequence joins TRBV20-1 and TRBJ2-2; maybe TRBD2 (6 bases). This CDR3 has 14 residues. Germline CDR1 DFQATT, CDR2 SNEGSKA (reference sequence).